These T cell receptor beta chains were read from a single sample in a study of persistence of HIV-infected CD4 T cells. No antigens are known for them. The assay was immunoSEQ multiplex PCR, and TCRdb's table has in-frame clones only and misses some. The sample has roughly 43,000 clones, more than 70% seen once. Sequencing was performed on CD4+ T cells sorted from PBMCs after approximately 19-hour stimulation, taken from a patient who received antiretroviral therapy. The receptors come from an adult man with HIV who was CMV-seropositive. Each CDR3 is given with its conserved first and last residue. A D gene is named only where the DNA matches it firmly. Rows give clone size only sometimes, using once, few, many, or a class for an expanded clone.

>TRBV28|TRBJ2-7|.|.
CASSFPVGKGYEQYF
TGTGCCAGCAGTTTCCCTGTGGGAAAGGGCTACGAGCAGTACTTC
>TRBV9|TRBJ1-1|.|TRBD1
CASSVSGTGGFYTEAFF
TGTGCCAGCAGCGTCTCCGGGACAGGGGGCTTCTACACTGAAGCTTTCTTT
>TRBV30|TRBJ1-1|.|TRBD1
CAWIGTGTEAFF
TGTGCCTGGATCGGGACAGGGACTGAAGCTTTCTTT
>TRBV6-5|TRBJ1-2|.|.
CASTDSLPGYTF
TGTGCCAGCACGGACAGTCTTCCTGGCTACACCTTC
>TRBV28|TRBJ1-3|.|TRBD1
CASSSGGAAGNTIYF
TGTGCCAGCAGTTCAGGGGGCGCCGCTGGAAACACCATATATTTT
>TRBV5-6|TRBJ2-2|.|.
CASSLGALNTGELFF
TGTGCCAGCAGCTTGGGAGCCCTTAACACCGGGGAGCTGTTTTTT
>TRBV6-5|TRBJ1-4|once|.
CASNQGTGKLFF
TGTGCCAGCAATCAGGGAACGGGAAAACTGTTTTTT
>TRBV28|TRBJ2-3|.|.
CASSPRGGSTDTQYF
TGTGCCAGCAGCCCAAGGGGGGGTAGCACAGATACGCAGTATTTT
>TRBV10-3|TRBJ2-2|few|TRBD2
CAISGPSGLNTGELFF
TGTGCCATCAGTGGGCCTAGCGGGCTAAACACCGGGGAGCTGTTTTTT
>TRBV21-1|TRBJ2-1|.|.
CASSEPRDRVYLRRSNEQFF
TGTGCCAGCAGCGAACCCCGGGACAGGGTCTATCTACGCCGGTCCAATGAGCAGTTCTTC
>TRBV14|TRBJ2-3|.|.
CASSQWRSSDTQYF
TGTGCCAGCAGCCAATGGAGGTCCTCAGATACGCAGTATTTT
>TRBV3-1/TRBV3-2|TRBJ1-1|few|TRBD1
CASSQFRTGATEAFF
TGTGCCAGCAGCCAATTCCGGACAGGGGCCACTGAAGCTTTCTTT
>TRBV23-1|TRBJ2-7|.|TRBD1
CASSPPGDRSYEQYF
TGCGCCAGCAGTCCCCCCGGGGACAGGTCCTACGAGCAGTACTTC
>TRBV18|TRBJ2-1|.|.
CASSPLSGTSSSYNEQFF
TGTGCCAGCTCACCACTCTCTGGGACTTCTAGCTCCTACAATGAGCAGTTCTTC
>TRBV5-6|TRBJ1-2|.|.
CASSSSDRNYGYTF
TGTGCCAGCAGCTCCTCAGACAGGAACTATGGCTACACCTTC
>TRBV9|TRBJ2-1|.|.
CASNLGQLGNEQFF
TGTGCCAGCAATCTGGGACAATTAGGGAATGAGCAGTTCTTC
>TRBV2|TRBJ1-2|.|TRBD1
CASTDRGRGYGYTF
TGTGCCAGCACGGACAGGGGAAGGGGCTATGGCTACACCTTC
>TRBV15|TRBJ1-2|.|.
CATSRMQGPYGYTF
TGTGCCACCAGCAGAATGCAGGGTCCCTATGGCTACACCTTC
>TRBV6-1|TRBJ2-1|once|TRBD1
CASSEAGTVYNEQFF
TGTGCCAGCAGTGAAGCCGGGACAGTCTACAATGAGCAGTTCTTC
>TRBV19|TRBJ1-6|.|.
CASSWTNSPLHF
TGTGCCAGTAGTTGGACCAATTCACCCCTCCACTTT
>TRBV7-9|TRBJ2-7|.|TRBD1
CATLDRADGEQYF
TGTGCCACGCTGGACAGGGCAGACGGCGAGCAGTACTTC
>TRBV18|TRBJ1-4|.|TRBD1
CASSSFTGGTNEKLFF
TGTGCCAGCTCATCTTTTACAGGGGGCACTAATGAAAAACTGTTTTTT
>TRBV7-8|TRBJ2-6|once|TRBD1
CASSLEGASGANVLTF
TGTGCCAGCAGCTTAGAGGGGGCCTCTGGGGCCAACGTCCTGACTTTC
>TRBV7-3|TRBJ2-1|.|TRBD1
CASSTQGGLNNEQFF
TGTGCCAGCAGCACACAGGGGGGTCTTAACAATGAGCAGTTCTTC
>TRBV18|TRBJ2-4|.|TRBD1
CASSPPDRRTAIQYF
TGTGCCAGCTCACCACCGGACAGGCGGACAGCCATTCAGTACTTC
>TRBV15|TRBJ1-1|.|.
CATSRAAANTEAFF
TGTGCCACCAGCAGAGCGGCAGCCAACACTGAAGCTTTCTTT